This TCR beta chain was sequenced during a study of shared clonotypes between healthy human individuals. Replicate sorted-subset PCRs were loaded with roughly 200 ng DNA, approximately 31,000 T cell genomes. Some clones are missing from TCRdb's copy, which holds only in-frame ones; the method was immunoSEQ multiplex PCR. This sample carries about 2.3 million clones, approximately 93% of them seen once, and the ten largest clones take roughly 0.36%. Germline values: CDR1 SGHRS, CDR2 YFSETQ. This CDR3 region has 18 residues. With V trimmed by 2 bases and J by 0 bases, 11 bases remained unmatched. This TCR derives from a man between 18 and 35 years old in good health. Some clones in this sample may be carry-over from other donors' samples. The J gene is TRBJ1-1, the V gene TRBV5-1; 9 bases match TRBD1. Sample: naive CD4+ T cells from PBMCs. As to subset: CD45RA+ positively selected. The CDR3 DNA is TGCGCCAGCAGCTTTAATGACAGGGGGAGCCTCATGAACACTGAAGCTTTCTTT. Translating gives CASSFNDRGSLMNTEAFF.